The 19 T cell receptor beta chains below were found in one sample sequenced in a study of blood T cell repertoires in COVID-19. Generated by immunoSEQ multiplex PCR, the TCRdb table keeps only in-frame clones and is missing some. In the table there are around 250,000 clones, roughly 90% of which are singletons. Sequencing was done on a sample of peripheral blood. The receptors shown here come from a woman aged 40 to 50 who had recovered from COVID-19.

The count of this clone is one. The chain carries TRBV25-1 and TRBJ2-3; the D gene is possibly TRBD2 (5 bases). The germline V gene encodes CDR1 MGHDK and CDR2 SYGVNS. This CDR3 comprises 14 residues. The V gene lost 11 bases and the J gene lost 0 bases, with 15 bases spanning the gap. CDR3 loop: CAGRGSPSTDTQYF. DNA for the CDR3: TGTGCCGGACGGGGTAGTCCGAGCACAGATACGCAGTATTTT.

This sequence joins TRBV10-1 and TRBJ2-2, with D perhaps matching TRBD2 (5 bases). The germline CDR1 and CDR2 sequences are WNHNN and SYGVQD (reference sequence). The CDR3 covers 16 residues. Trimming left V 3 bases short and J 5 bases short, with 16 bases between. The CDR3 DNA reads TGCGCCAGCAGTGAAACTTACCCCGGGGTTACCGGGGAGCTGTTTTTT. Protein sequence: CASSETYPGVTGELFF.

This clone was observed a few times. The J gene is TRBJ1-1, the V gene TRBV11-2; possibly TRBD1 for D (5 bases). V was trimmed by 2 bases and J by 7 bases, leaving 14 bases between them. Germline lookup yields CDR1 SGHAT and CDR2 FQNNGV. This CDR3 comprises 14 residues. The CDR3 reads CASSLRGGPFEAFF. CDR3 DNA: TGTGCCAGCAGCTTAAGGGGAGGGCCGTTTGAAGCTTTCTTT.

The chain joins TRBV10-3 to TRBJ1-4; D remains unclear. This CDR3 comprises 13 residues. V lost 5 bases to trimming and J lost 6 bases, with 10 bases between them. Germline CDR1 is ENHRY and CDR2 is SYGVKD. In nucleotides, the CDR3 is TGTGCCATCAGTTTCTCACAAGATGAAAAACTGTTTTTT. This translates into CAISFSQDEKLFF.

This clone has a single count. The rearrangement links TRBV6-4 to TRBJ2-2, with 8 bases that match TRBD1. CDR1 MRHNA and CDR2 SNTAGT come from the germline V gene. V was pared by 8 bases and J by 0 bases, with 8 bases of the junction left unmatched. This CDR3 spans 16 amino acids. CDR3 coding DNA: TGTGCCAGCCGTAATAGACAGGGGTCGAACACCGGGGAGCTGTTTTTT. Its protein is CASRNRQGSNTGELFF.

The rearrangement uses TRBV7-2 and TRBJ2-3; D possibly corresponds to TRBD2 (6 bases). The V gene lost 4 bases and the J gene lost 6 bases, with 17 bases spanning the gap. CDR1 and CDR2 from the germline V gene are SGHTA and FQGNSA. The CDR3 loop spans 15 amino acids. The CDR3 sequence is CASSSWTEAGDTQYF. The CDR3 DNA is TGTGCCAGCAGCTCCTGGACTGAGGCGGGGGATACGCAGTATTTT.

The chain couples TRBV24-1 to TRBJ2-7, with 9 bases that match TRBD2. V dropped 3 bases and J dropped 7; count of bases not matched to a gene: 6. Per the germline V gene, CDR1 is KGHDR and CDR2 is SFDVKD. The length of the CDR3 is 14 residues. This chain's CDR3 is CATSDQREEREQYF. The CDR3 region has the DNA TGTGCCACCAGTGATCAGCGGGAGGAAAGGGAGCAGTACTTC.

V usage is TRBV4-1 and J usage is TRBJ2-7, with unresolved D. Germline lookup yields CDR1 MGHRA and CDR2 YSYEKL. V shed 1 base and J shed 2 bases, with 12 bases lying between them. The CDR3 is 15 amino acids. The CDR3 bases are TGCGCCAGCAGCCAAGTTATTATAACAGCCTACGAGCAGTACTTC. It specifies CASSQVIITAYEQYF.

The chain links TRBV7-2 to TRBJ1-1; 7 bases are a match to TRBD1. After removal of 4 bases from V and 0 bases from J, the junction contained 11 bases not matched to a gene. The V gene's germline CDR1 is SGHTA and CDR2 FQGNSA. The CDR3 totals 17 residues. The CDR3 region is CASSSPRQGPLNTEAFF. CDR3 nucleotides: TGTGCCAGCAGCTCCCCCCGACAGGGTCCCCTGAACACTGAAGCTTTCTTT.

V is TRBV6-6 and J is TRBJ2-7, with 9 bases fitting TRBD1. Germline loops: CDR1 MNHNY, CDR2 SVGAGI (reference sequence). V dropped 5 bases and J dropped 2; count of bases not matched to a gene: 4. The CDR3 runs 14 residues. The CDR3 sequence is CASSLGQGAYEQYF. The CDR3, as DNA: TGTGCCAGCAGTCTGGGACAGGGTGCCTACGAGCAGTACTTC.

The chain has TRBV16 and TRBJ1-1; a possible D gene is TRBD1 (5 bases). Trimming took off 2 bases at V and 3 bases at J, with 16 bases between the two ends. Germline CDR1 is KGHSY and CDR2 is FQNENV. The CDR3 sequence is 16 residues long. CDR3 loop: CASSQLSGGIDTEAFF. The CDR3 DNA is TGTGCCAGCAGCCAACTTTCTGGGGGGATAGACACTGAAGCTTTCTTT.

V and J are TRBV6-1 and TRBJ2-3, with TRBD1 matching over 7 bases. CDR3 length: 19 amino acids. The V segment lost 2 bases and the J segment 4 bases; nucleotides outside the gene matches: 18. Germline V CDR1 and CDR2: MNHNS, SASEGT. The CDR3 DNA sequence: TGTGCCAGCAGTGAAAAGTGGGGGACAGATAAGACGGCCCCAGATACGCAGTATTTT. It translates to CASSEKWGTDKTAPDTQYF.

This CDR3 is CASTALRGPKPFDEQFF. The DNA of the CDR3 is TGTGCCAGCACCGCTTTGCGGGGGCCCAAGCCGTTCGATGAGCAGTTCTTC. V and J are TRBV27 and TRBJ2-1, with D possibly being TRBD2 (7 bases). V lost 7 bases and J lost 8, with 27 bases in between. The CDR3 runs 17 residues. Germline CDR1 is MNHEY and CDR2 is SMNVEV (reference sequence).

This clone was picked up one time. The J gene is TRBJ2-3, the V gene TRBV10-1; the match to TRBD1 covers 9 bases. Germline assignment: CDR1 WNHNN and CDR2 SYGVQD (reference sequence). Unmatched junction bases numbered 4, after V lost 0 bases and J lost 0 bases. The CDR3 is made up of 17 amino acids. The CDR3 reads CASSESGTGLSTDTQYF. As DNA, the CDR3 is TGCGCCAGCAGTGAGTCCGGGACAGGGCTTAGCACAGATACGCAGTATTTT.

The CDR3 region is CASSSGAGANTGELFF. The CDR3 DNA reads as TGTGCCAGCAGCTCGGGGGCGGGAGCGAACACCGGGGAGCTGTTTTTT. The chain uses TRBV7-9 and TRBJ2-2; D might be TRBD2 (7 bases). This CDR3 has 16 amino acids. Trimming left V 4 bases short and J 0 bases short, with 12 bases between. Germline assignment: CDR1 SEHNR and CDR2 FQNEAQ (reference sequence). Using reference TRBV7-9 and TRBJ2-2 for the parts outside the CDR3, the full variable domain is DTGVSQNPRHKITKRGQNVTFRCDPISEHNRLYWYRQTLGQGPEFLTYFQNEAQLEKSRLLSDRFSAERPKGSFSTLEIQRTEQGDSAMYLCASSSGAGANTGELFFGEGSRLTVL.

This clone has a single count. Within the sample, other DNA sequences also encode this same CDR3. The chain uses TRBV3-1 (or the pseudogene TRBV3-2) and TRBJ2-7, with 8 positions matching TRBD1. The ends lost 4 bases at V and 0 bases at J; junction bases unmatched: 5. The CDR3 totals 15 residues. Per the germline V gene, CDR1 is LGHDT and CDR2 is YNNKEL (reference sequence). The CDR3 DNA follows: TGTGCCAGCAGCCTTCGAGACAGGGGCTCCTACGAGCAGTACTTC. This gives the protein CASSLRDRGSYEQYF.

This clone occurred once. The CDR3 DNA reads TGTGCCAGCAGCCGCGACAGGGGCGCTTCCTACGAGCAGTACTTC. Translation gives CASSRDRGASYEQYF. This sequence joins TRBV27 and TRBJ2-7, with 8 bases lining up with TRBD1. Unmatched junction bases numbered 8, after V lost 6 bases and J lost 1 base. The CDR3 consists of 15 residues. Germline V CDR1 and CDR2: MNHEY, SMNVEV (reference sequence).

The table lists this clone with a few counts. The chain combines TRBV15 with TRBJ1-5; 11 bases match TRBD1. The germline gives CDR1 LNHNV, CDR2 YYDKDF (reference sequence). This CDR3 comprises 15 residues. V dropped 0 bases and J dropped 7; count of bases not matched to a gene: 2. CDR3 protein: CATSREDRGQQPQHF. The CDR3 coding sequence is TGTGCCACCAGCAGAGAGGACAGGGGGCAACAGCCCCAGCATTTT.

The chain's CDR3 is CASGALAGGHSPLHF. The CDR3 DNA is TGTGCCAGCGGAGCTTTGGCCGGGGGTCATTCACCCCTCCACTTT. The chain employs TRBV27 and TRBJ1-6; TRBD1 is a possible D gene (5 bases). Trimming left V 8 bases short and J 8 bases short, with 19 bases between. This CDR3 is 15 amino acids long. The V gene's germline CDR1 is MNHEY and CDR2 SMNVEV (reference sequence).